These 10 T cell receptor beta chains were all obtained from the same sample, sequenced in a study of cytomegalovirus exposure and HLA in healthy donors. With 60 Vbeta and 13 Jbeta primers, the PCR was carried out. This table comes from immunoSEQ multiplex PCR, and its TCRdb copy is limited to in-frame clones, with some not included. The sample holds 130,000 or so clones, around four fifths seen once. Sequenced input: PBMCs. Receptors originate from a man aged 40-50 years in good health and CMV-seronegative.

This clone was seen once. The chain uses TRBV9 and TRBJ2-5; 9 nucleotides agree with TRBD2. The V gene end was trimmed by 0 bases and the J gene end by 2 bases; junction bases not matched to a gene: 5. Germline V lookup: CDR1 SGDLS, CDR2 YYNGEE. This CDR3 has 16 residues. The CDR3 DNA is TGTGCCAGCAGCGTAGAGTCTAGCGGGGCACAAGAGACCCAGTACTTC. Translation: CASSVESSGAQETQYF.

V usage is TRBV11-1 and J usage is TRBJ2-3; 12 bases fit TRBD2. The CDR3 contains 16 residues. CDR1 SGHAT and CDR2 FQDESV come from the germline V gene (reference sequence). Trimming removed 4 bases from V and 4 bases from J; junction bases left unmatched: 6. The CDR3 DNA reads TGTGCCAGCAGCTCTCGACTAGCGGGGGTCCCAGATACGCAGTATTTT. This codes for CASSSRLAGVPDTQYF.

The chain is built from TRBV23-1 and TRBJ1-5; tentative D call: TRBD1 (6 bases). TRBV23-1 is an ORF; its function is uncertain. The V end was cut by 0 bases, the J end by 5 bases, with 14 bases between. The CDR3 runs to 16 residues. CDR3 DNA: TGCGCCAGCAGTCAATCGGCGCGGGAGGGGGATCAGCCCCAGCATTTT. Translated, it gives CASSQSAREGDQPQHF.

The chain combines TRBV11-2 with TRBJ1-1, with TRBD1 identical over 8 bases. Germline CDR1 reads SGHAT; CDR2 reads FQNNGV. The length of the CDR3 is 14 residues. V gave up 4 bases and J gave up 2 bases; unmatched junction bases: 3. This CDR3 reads CASSSGQVNTEAFF. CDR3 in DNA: TGTGCCAGCAGCTCGGGACAGGTAAACACTGAAGCTTTCTTT.

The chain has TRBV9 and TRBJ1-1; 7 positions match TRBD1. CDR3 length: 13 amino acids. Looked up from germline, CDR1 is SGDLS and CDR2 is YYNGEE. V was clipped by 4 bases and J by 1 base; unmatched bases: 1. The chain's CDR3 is CASSTGANTEAFF. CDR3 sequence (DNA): TGTGCCAGCAGCACAGGGGCGAACACTGAAGCTTTCTTT.

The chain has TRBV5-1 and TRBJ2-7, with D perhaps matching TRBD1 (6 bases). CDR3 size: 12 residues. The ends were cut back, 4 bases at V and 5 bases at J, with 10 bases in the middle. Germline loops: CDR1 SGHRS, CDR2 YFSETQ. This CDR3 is CASSPPGDEQYF. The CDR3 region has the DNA TGCGCCAGCAGCCCCCCAGGGGACGAGCAGTACTTC.

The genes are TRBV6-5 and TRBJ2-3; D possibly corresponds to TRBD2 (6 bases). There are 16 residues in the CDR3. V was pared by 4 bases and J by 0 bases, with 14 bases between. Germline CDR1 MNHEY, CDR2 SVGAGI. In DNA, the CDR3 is TGTGCCAGCAGTTCCCTTCGGCTAGCGAGCACAGATACGCAGTATTTT. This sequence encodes CASSSLRLASTDTQYF.

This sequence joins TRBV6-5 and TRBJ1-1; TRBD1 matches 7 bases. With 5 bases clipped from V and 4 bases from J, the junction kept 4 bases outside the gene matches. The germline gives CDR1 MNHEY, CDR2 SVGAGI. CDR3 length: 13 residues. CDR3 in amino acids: CASSEGQSTEAFF. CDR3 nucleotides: TGTGCCAGCAGTGAGGGACAGAGCACTGAAGCTTTCTTT.

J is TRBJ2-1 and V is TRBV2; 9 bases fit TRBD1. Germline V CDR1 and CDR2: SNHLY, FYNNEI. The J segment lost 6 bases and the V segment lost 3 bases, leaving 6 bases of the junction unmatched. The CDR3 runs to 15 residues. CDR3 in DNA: TGTGCCAGCAGTGAGGGACAGGGCCCCCGCAATGAGCAGTTCTTC. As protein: CASSEGQGPRNEQFF.

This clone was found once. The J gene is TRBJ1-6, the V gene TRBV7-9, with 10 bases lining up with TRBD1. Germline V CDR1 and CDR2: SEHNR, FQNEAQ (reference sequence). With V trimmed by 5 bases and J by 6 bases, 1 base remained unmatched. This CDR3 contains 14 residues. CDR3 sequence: CASSGQGGNSPLHF. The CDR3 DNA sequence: TGTGCCAGCAGCGGACAGGGGGGTAATTCACCCCTCCACTTT.